These 10 T cell receptor beta chains share one sample of origin, sequenced in a study of T cell clones after liver transplantation. Clones were sequenced by immunoSEQ multiplex PCR, and TCRdb holds only the in-frame ones, with some missing. This sample has more than 65,000 clones; about 80% occur once, and the top ten carry approximately 0.73%. Sequencing used CD4+ T cells from blood, obtained 12 months after liver transplant. These receptors were taken from a human patient who received a liver transplant. Some T cells may arise from the graft donor.

A single count supports this clone. Additional DNA sequences in this sample encode the identical CDR3. The chain employs TRBV5-1 and TRBJ1-1; TRBD1 might be the D (5 bases). The length of the CDR3 is 14 residues. V dropped 5 bases and J dropped 0 bases, with 11 bases sitting between them. Germline V lookup: CDR1 SGHRS, CDR2 YFSETQ. The CDR3 region has the DNA TGCGCCAGCAGTCCCGGGACGGTGAACACTGAAGCTTTCTTT. The encoded protein is CASSPGTVNTEAFF.

The chain has TRBV6-1 and TRBJ1-3, with a weak D call TRBD1 (6 bases). The V gene lost 2 bases and the J gene lost 2 bases, with 16 bases spanning the gap. CDR1 and CDR2 from the germline V gene are MNHNS and SASEGT. This CDR3 spans 17 amino acids. DNA for the CDR3: TGTGCCAGCAGTGAATCCCCCCCAGGGGCGGCTGGAAACACCATATATTTT. This gives the protein CASSESPPGAAGNTIYF.

This clone came up a few times. The V and J genes are TRBV7-9 and TRBJ1-4; possible D gene TRBD1, 5 bases. The ends were cut back, 5 bases at V and 6 bases at J, with 13 bases in the middle. The germline gives CDR1 SEHNR, CDR2 FQNEAQ (reference sequence). This CDR3 spans 14 amino acids. CDR3 sequence (DNA): TGTGCCAGCAGCCCGGGGCGAGGCGATGAAAAACTGTTTTTT. Its translation: CASSPGRGDEKLFF.

V gene TRBV18 combines with J gene TRBJ2-3; D remains ambiguous. The V gene lost 3 bases and the J gene lost 4 bases, with 8 bases spanning the gap. The CDR3 is 13 residues long. Germline values: CDR1 KGHSH, CDR2 LQKENI. The CDR3 protein is CASSPRRADTQYF. The CDR3, as DNA: TGTGCCAGCTCACCGCGACGGGCAGATACGCAGTATTTT. Combining the CDR3 with reference TRBV18 and TRBJ2-3 gives the whole variable domain NAGVMQNPRHLVRRRGQEARLRCSPMKGHSHVYWYRQLPEEGLKFMVYLQKENIIDESGMPKERFSAEFPKEGPSILRIQQVVRGDSAAYFCASSPRRADTQYFGPGTRLTVL.

This clone was detected a few times. This sequence joins TRBV9 and TRBJ2-1; D gene unclear. This CDR3 region has 15 residues. The germline V gene has CDR1 SGDLS and CDR2 YYNGEE. Trimming pared 0 bases from V and 7 bases from J, leaving 14 bases between. CDR3 DNA: TGTGCCAGCAGCGTAGTCGGCGCCGAACTGAATGAGCAGTTCTTC. Translating gives CASSVVGAELNEQFF.

The gene calls are TRBV11-2 and TRBJ2-6, with D maybe TRBD2 (6 bases). Trimming removed 5 bases from V and 0 bases from J, with 17 bases in between. CDR1 and CDR2 (germline): SGHAT, FQNNGV. The CDR3 length is 18 residues. The CDR3 DNA reads as TGTGCCAGCAGCCCCCGCTTGACCGGGGGCTCTGGGGCCAACGTCCTGACTTTC. Translated: CASSPRLTGGSGANVLTF. Variable domain in full (rest from reference TRBV11-2 and TRBJ2-6): EAGVAQSPRYKIIEKRQSVAFWCNPISGHATLYWYQQILGQGPKLLIQFQNNGVVDDSQLPKDRFSAERLKGVDSTLKIQPAKLEDSAVYLCASSPRLTGGSGANVLTFGAGSRLTVL.

The chain uses TRBV28 and TRBJ2-1; D is perhaps TRBD1 (5 bases). Per the germline V gene, CDR1 is MDHEN and CDR2 is SYDVKM. V dropped 7 bases and J dropped 0 bases, with 16 bases sitting between them. The CDR3 sequence is 16 residues long. The CDR3 sequence is CASTDLRAVSYNEQFF. The CDR3 DNA reads as TGTGCCAGCACCGACCTCAGGGCAGTCTCCTACAATGAGCAGTTCTTC.

The chain combines TRBV5-1 with TRBJ1-1; no definite D call. Trimming shortened V by 4 bases and J by 2 bases, and 6 bases separated the two germline ends. CDR3 length: 12 residues. Germline V gene data show CDR1 as SGHRS and CDR2 as YFSETQ. The DNA of the CDR3 is TGCGCCAGCAGCCGGGATAACACTGAAGCTTTCTTT. Translating it yields CASSRDNTEAFF.

V is TRBV27 and J is TRBJ2-2; tentatively, D is TRBD2 (6 bases). The CDR3 runs 16 residues. Germline CDR1 is MNHEY and CDR2 is SMNVEV (reference sequence). Trimming removed 5 bases from V and 4 bases from J, with 17 bases in between. The CDR3 loop is CASSPGTLWGTGELFF. In DNA, the CDR3 is TGTGCCAGCAGTCCCGGGACTTTATGGGGCACCGGGGAGCTGTTTTTT.

This chain links TRBV9 with TRBJ2-1; TRBD2 matches 11 bases. Germline CDR1 reads SGDLS; CDR2 reads YYNGEE. The CDR3 has 16 amino acids. J was trimmed by 4 bases and V by 3 bases; bases with no gene match: 6. Here the CDR3 reads CASSESIAGGYNEQFF. The CDR3 DNA is TGTGCCAGCAGCGAGTCAATAGCGGGAGGGTACAATGAGCAGTTCTTC.